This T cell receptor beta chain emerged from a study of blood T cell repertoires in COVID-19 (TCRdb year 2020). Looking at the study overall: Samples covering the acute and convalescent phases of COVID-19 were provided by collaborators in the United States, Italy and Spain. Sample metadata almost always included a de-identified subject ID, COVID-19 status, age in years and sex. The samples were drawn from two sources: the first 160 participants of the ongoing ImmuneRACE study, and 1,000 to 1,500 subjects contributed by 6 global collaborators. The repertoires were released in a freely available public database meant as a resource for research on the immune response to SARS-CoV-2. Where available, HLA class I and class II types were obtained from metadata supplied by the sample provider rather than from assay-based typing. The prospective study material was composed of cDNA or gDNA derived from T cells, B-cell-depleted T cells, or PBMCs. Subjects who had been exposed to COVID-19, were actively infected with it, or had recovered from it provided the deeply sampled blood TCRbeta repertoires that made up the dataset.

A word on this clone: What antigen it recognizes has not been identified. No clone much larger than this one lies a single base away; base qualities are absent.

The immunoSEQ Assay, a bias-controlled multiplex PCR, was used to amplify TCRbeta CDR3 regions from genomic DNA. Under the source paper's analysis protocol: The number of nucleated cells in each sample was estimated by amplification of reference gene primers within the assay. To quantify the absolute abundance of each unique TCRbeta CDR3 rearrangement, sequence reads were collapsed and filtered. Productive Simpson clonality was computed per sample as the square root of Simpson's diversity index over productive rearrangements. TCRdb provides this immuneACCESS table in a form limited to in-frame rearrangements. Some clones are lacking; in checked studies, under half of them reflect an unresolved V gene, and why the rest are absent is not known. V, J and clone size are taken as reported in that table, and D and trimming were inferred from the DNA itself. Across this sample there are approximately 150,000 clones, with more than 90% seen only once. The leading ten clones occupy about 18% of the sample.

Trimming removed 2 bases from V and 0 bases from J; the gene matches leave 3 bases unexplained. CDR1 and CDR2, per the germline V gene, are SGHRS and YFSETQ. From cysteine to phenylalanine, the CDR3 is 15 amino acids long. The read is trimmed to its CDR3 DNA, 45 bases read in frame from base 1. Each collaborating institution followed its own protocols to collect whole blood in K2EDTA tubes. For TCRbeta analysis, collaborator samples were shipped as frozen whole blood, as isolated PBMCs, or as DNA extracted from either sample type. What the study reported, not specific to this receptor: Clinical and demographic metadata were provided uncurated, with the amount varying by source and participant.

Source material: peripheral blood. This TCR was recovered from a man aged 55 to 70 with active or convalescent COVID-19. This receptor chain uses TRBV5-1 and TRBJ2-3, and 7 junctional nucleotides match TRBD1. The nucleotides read TGCGCCAGCAGCTTATACAGGGGAAGCACAGATACGCAGTATTTT. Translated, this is CASSLYRGSTDTQYF.